Listed below are T cell receptor beta chains from one sample, sequenced in a study of cytomegalovirus exposure and HLA in healthy donors. Sequencing used immunoSEQ multiplex PCR; TCRdb keeps in-frame clones, though not all of them. The sample shows approximately 300,000 clones, roughly 86% of them seen only once. Sequenced material: PBMCs. The receptors were sampled from a woman in her thirties or forties in good health and CMV-seropositive. Both conserved end residues are part of each CDR3. A D gene is named only where the DNA matches it firmly. Not every row has a clone size; where given, it reads once, few, many or a size class.

CDR3	DNA	J	length	V	size	D
CASSQILAGVYETQYF	TGCGCCAGCAGCCAAATTTTAGCGGGAGTTTATGAGACCCAGTACTTC	TRBJ2-5	16	TRBV4-1	NA	TRBD2
CASSLSKTGLAGFTGELFF	TGTGCCAGCAGTTTATCTAAAACTGGACTAGCGGGCTTCACCGGGGAGCTGTTTTTT	TRBJ2-2	19	TRBV27	NA	TRBD2
CAISDGGTGLFGANVLTF	TGTGCCATCAGTGATGGGGGGACAGGTCTTTTTGGGGCCAACGTCCTGACTTTC	TRBJ2-6	18	TRBV10-3	NA	TRBD1
CASSRLALYNEQFF	TGTGCCAGCAGCAGACTAGCGCTTTACAATGAGCAGTTCTTC	TRBJ2-1	14	TRBV9	NA	TRBD2
CSVGREGEKLFF	TGCAGCGTTGGCAGGGAGGGTGAAAAACTGTTTTTT	TRBJ1-4	12	TRBV29-1	NA	NA
CASSSMLVAGGIGELFF	TGTGCCAGCAGCTCTATGTTAGTAGCGGGAGGAATCGGGGAGCTGTTTTTT	TRBJ2-2	17	TRBV13	NA	TRBD2
CASSEQAGVRSNYGYTF	TGTGCCAGCAGTGAACAGGCAGGGGTTAGAAGTAACTATGGCTACACCTTC	TRBJ1-2	17	TRBV6-1	NA	NA
CASSLVRGQAYEQYF	TGTGCCAGCAGCCTCGTCAGGGGGCAGGCCTACGAGCAGTACTTC	TRBJ2-7	15	TRBV14	NA	TRBD1
CASSSRQNSPLHF	TGTGCCAGCAGCTCCAGACAGAATTCACCCCTCCACTTT	TRBJ1-6	13	TRBV11-3	NA	NA
CASSSTGGRETQYF	TGTGCCAGCAGTTCCACAGGGGGCAGAGAGACCCAGTACTTC	TRBJ2-5	14	TRBV27	NA	TRBD1
CASSLRGRAWGNEQFF	TGTGCCAGCAGTTTACGGGGGAGGGCCTGGGGAAATGAGCAGTTCTTC	TRBJ2-1	16	TRBV27	NA	TRBD2
CASEGELHEQYF	TGTGCCAGCGAAGGAGAACTCCACGAGCAGTACTTC	TRBJ2-7	12	TRBV2	NA	NA
CASSFGSSLAGESYEQYF	TGTGCCAGCAGCTTTGGGTCTTCCTTAGCGGGAGAGTCCTACGAGCAGTACTTC	TRBJ2-7	18	TRBV7-8	once	TRBD2
CASSSAGLSHGEQFF	TGTGCCAGCAGCTCCGCGGGGTTAAGCCACGGTGAGCAGTTCTTC	TRBJ2-1	15	TRBV28	NA	NA
CASSLEARPNYNEQFF	TGTGCCAGCAGTTTAGAGGCGCGGCCAAACTACAATGAGCAGTTCTTC	TRBJ2-1	16	TRBV27	few	NA
CASGPAERGYTF	TGTGCTAGTGGGCCCGCCGAGCGGGGCTACACCTTC	TRBJ1-2	12	TRBV12-5	once	NA
CASSIDSASGNEQFF	TGTGCCAGTAGTATAGACTCGGCTAGCGGCAATGAGCAGTTCTTC	TRBJ2-1	15	TRBV19	few	TRBD2
CASSSKGGGARYEQYF	TGCGCCAGCAGCTCTAAGGGCGGGGGGGCGCGCTACGAGCAGTACTTC	TRBJ2-7	16	TRBV5-1	NA	TRBD2
CASGGTGGHGYTF	TGTGCCAGCGGAGGGACAGGGGGCCACGGCTACACCTTC	TRBJ1-2	13	TRBV28	NA	TRBD1
CASALGALNTEAFF	TGTGCCAGCGCTCTTGGGGCCCTGAACACTGAAGCTTTCTTT	TRBJ1-1	14	TRBV19	few	NA
CASGLVGGLEFF	TGTGCTAGTGGTTTGGTAGGGGGCTTGGAGTTCTTC	TRBJ2-1	12	TRBV12-5	NA	TRBD1
CASGGTVNTEAFF	TGCGCCAGCGGAGGGACAGTGAACACTGAAGCTTTCTTT	TRBJ1-1	13	TRBV5-1	NA	TRBD1
CSVEELGGTGLGYGYTF	TGCAGCGTTGAAGAACTAGGCGGGACAGGGTTGGGCTATGGCTACACCTTC	TRBJ1-2	17	TRBV29-1	NA	TRBD1
CASSQARDTQYF	TGTGCCAGCAGCCAAGCTAGAGATACGCAGTATTTT	TRBJ2-3	12	TRBV4-2	once	NA
CASSQGTSGSSYNEQFF	TGCGCCAGCAGCCAGGGGACTAGCGGGAGCTCCTACAATGAGCAGTTCTTC	TRBJ2-1	17	TRBV4-3	few	TRBD2
CASSSLLAEGETQYF	TGTGCCAGCAGCTCGTTACTAGCGGAGGGGGAGACCCAGTACTTC	TRBJ2-5	15	TRBV5-4	NA	TRBD2
CASKHRDLYGYTF	TGTGCCAGCAAACACCGGGATCTCTATGGCTACACCTTC	TRBJ1-2	13	TRBV27	NA	NA
CASGSVGSTDTQYF	TGTGCCAGTGGATCGGTCGGGAGCACAGATACGCAGTATTTT	TRBJ2-3	14	TRBV19	NA	NA
CASIIVGKREAFF	TGTGCCAGCATCATAGTAGGTAAGCGTGAAGCTTTCTTT	TRBJ1-1	13	TRBV6-1	NA	NA
CASSPRGGQEGQPQHF	TGTGCCAGCAGCCCCAGGGGGGGACAGGAGGGTCAGCCCCAGCATTTT	TRBJ1-5	16	TRBV6-6	once	TRBD1
CAWRRVGPDTQYF	TGTGCCTGGAGGCGGGTAGGGCCAGATACGCAGTATTTT	TRBJ2-3	13	TRBV30	NA	NA
CSAAGGSLQYF	TGCAGTGCTGCCGGCGGGAGCCTCCAGTACTTC	TRBJ2-5	11	TRBV20-1	NA	TRBD2
CASSTALLNTGELFF	TGTGCCAGCTCTACAGCCCTTCTGAACACCGGGGAGCTGTTTTTT	TRBJ2-2	15	TRBV7-2	NA	NA
CASSEGAYSPLHF	TGTGCCAGCAGTGAAGGGGCGTACTCACCCCTCCACTTT	TRBJ1-6	13	TRBV25-1	NA	NA
CASSQQGVLLGGYSYNSPLHF	TGTGCCAGCAGTCAACAGGGAGTGCTCCTGGGTGGCTACTCCTATAATTCACCCCTCCACTTT	TRBJ1-6	21	TRBV27	NA	NA
CASSAYTGAEQYF	TGTGCCAGCAGCGCCTACACAGGGGCCGAGCAGTACTTC	TRBJ2-7	13	TRBV11-3	NA	TRBD1
CASSFGTGTNEQFF	TGTGCCAGCAGTTTCGGGACAGGGACAAATGAGCAGTTCTTC	TRBJ2-1	14	TRBV27	NA	TRBD1
CASSIAQRSGRRPGELFF	TGTGCCAGTAGTATAGCCCAACGTAGCGGGAGACGACCCGGGGAGCTGTTTTTT	TRBJ2-2	18	TRBV19	NA	TRBD2
CASSWLLGQGGTEAFF	TGTGCCAGCAGCTGGCTCCTCGGACAGGGGGGGACTGAAGCTTTCTTT	TRBJ1-1	16	TRBV11-3	NA	TRBD1
CASRGQSVQANEKLFF	TGCGCCAGCAGGGGACAGTCGGTACAGGCTAATGAAAAACTGTTTTTT	TRBJ1-4	16	TRBV5-1	NA	TRBD1
CAWSPQGGREFF	TGTGCCTGGAGTCCCCAGGGGGGAAGGGAGTTCTTC	TRBJ2-1	12	TRBV30	NA	NA
CASSSGTGALYGYTF	TGTGCCAGCAGCTCCGGGACAGGGGCCCTCTATGGCTACACCTTC	TRBJ1-2	15	TRBV7-8	NA	TRBD1
CASSLGTTEAFF	TGCGCCAGCAGCTTGGGCACAACAGAAGCTTTCTTT	TRBJ1-1	12	TRBV5-1	few	NA
CASSKVRYPDQPQHF	TGTGCCAGCAGCAAAGTGAGGTATCCGGATCAGCCCCAGCATTTT	TRBJ1-5	15	TRBV21-1	once	NA
CASRLANTDTQYF	TGCGCCAGCAGACTAGCGAACACAGATACGCAGTATTTT	TRBJ2-3	13	TRBV10-2	NA	TRBD2
CASSPREGREKLFF	TGTGCCAGCAGCCCCCGGGAGGGTCGAGAAAAACTGTTTTTT	TRBJ1-4	14	TRBV13	NA	NA
CASSSRTGAGNTEAFF	TGTGCCAGCAGCTCACGGACAGGGGCGGGGAACACTGAAGCTTTCTTT	TRBJ1-1	16	TRBV11-2	NA	TRBD1
CASSFDRGRPGELFF	TGTGCCAGCAGCTTTGACAGGGGGCGCCCCGGGGAGCTGTTTTTT	TRBJ2-2	15	TRBV7-3	NA	TRBD1
CAISAGEGDNEQFF	TGTGCCATCAGTGCAGGGGAGGGGGACAATGAGCAGTTCTTC	TRBJ2-1	14	TRBV10-3	NA	NA
CASIGTSGRTRDEQFF	TGTGCCAGTATCGGGACTAGCGGGAGAACTAGGGATGAGCAGTTCTTC	TRBJ2-1	16	TRBV19	NA	TRBD2
CASSSTPGQGYEQYF	TGTGCCAGCAGCTCCACTCCGGGACAGGGCTACGAGCAGTACTTC	TRBJ2-7	15	TRBV11-3	few	TRBD1
CASSAQGSPLHF	TGTGCCAGCAGCGCCCAGGGGTCACCCCTCCACTTT	TRBJ1-6	12	TRBV9	NA	NA
CASSELARQETQYF	TGTGCCAGCAGTGAACTAGCCCGCCAAGAGACCCAGTACTTC	TRBJ2-5	14	TRBV6-1	NA	NA
CASSPGQGLRRTEAFF	TGCGCCAGCAGCCCGGGACAGGGGCTGAGAAGAACTGAAGCTTTCTTT	TRBJ1-1	16	TRBV5-1	NA	TRBD1
CASSPNTSGRETQYF	TGCGCCAGCAGCCCTAATACTAGCGGGAGAGAGACCCAGTACTTC	TRBJ2-5	15	TRBV5-1	NA	TRBD2
CASSPPLAKEGTGAQYF	TGTGCCAGCTCACCACCCTTGGCCAAGGAAGGGACAGGGGCCCAGTACTTC	TRBJ2-5	17	TRBV18	NA	TRBD1
CASSFAASGSHEQYF	TGTGCCAGCAGTTTTGCGGCTAGCGGGAGCCACGAGCAGTACTTC	TRBJ2-7	15	TRBV28	few	TRBD2
CASSETFLVKNSQYF	TGTGCCAGCAGTGAAACTTTTTTAGTCAAAAACAGTCAGTACTTC	TRBJ2-4	15	TRBV27	NA	NA
CATRVAGSGLADIQYF	TGTGCCACCCGAGTTGCAGGGTCGGGTTTGGCGGACATTCAGTACTTC	TRBJ2-4	16	TRBV28	NA	NA
CASSVDGGRYTF	TGTGCCAGCAGCGTAGATGGGGGCAGGTACACCTTC	TRBJ1-2	12	TRBV9	NA	NA